The text below deals with one T cell receptor beta chain. Its antigen is undetermined. The same CDR3 can be traced to other DNA sequences in this sample. This sample is drawn from a study of beta chain features in type 1 diabetes. Study details: The study examined 107,917,701 sorted cells across all samples.

Germline CDR1 SNHLY, CDR2 FYNNEI. Trimming left V 6 bases short and J 0 bases short, with 8 bases between. There are 13 residues in the CDR3. The whole isolated RNA underwent reverse transcription, so sequencing captured expressed TCRB transcripts. Clones were read by immunoSEQ multiplex PCR, and TCRdb kept only the in-frame ones, dropping some. The sample carries under 850,000 clones, 13% recorded once. Whole-study results and caveats: Moderately but significantly shorter TCRB CDR3s were found in Type 1 diabetes patients in all four CD4+ subsets.

The rearrangement joins TRBV2 to TRBJ1-1, with D possibly TRBD1 on 5 matching bases. The sequenced material came from naive CD4+ T cells from blood. The sequence came from a man aged 18 to 29 with type 1 diabetes. The CDR3 protein is CASSEGMNTEAFF. The CDR3 DNA reads TGTGCCAGCAGCGAGGGGATGAACACTGAAGCTTTCTTT.